Listed below are T cell receptor beta chains from one sample, sequenced in a study of response to subunit inactivated influenza vaccine. TCRdb called the RT-PCR reads again in MiXCR, with one record for every CDR3 protein. The sample yields about 800,000 distinct CDR3 sequences, approximately 21% seen once. Sequenced material: PBMCs from blood, taken more than 4 days after vaccination. The receptors stem from a man aged 45 to 65 who received an inactivated influenza vaccine. Each CDR3 is given with its conserved first and last residue. D genes are given only for firm matches. Not every row has a clone size; where given, it reads once, few, many or a size class.

clone size	V gene	D gene	J gene	CDR3 DNA	CDR3 protein
NA	TRBV18	TRBD1	TRBJ1-5	TGTGCCAGCCTTCCTACAGGGGGCGGAAGGCAGCCCCAGCATTTT	CASLPTGGGRQPQHF
many	TRBV7-9	TRBD2	TRBJ2-7	TGTGCCAGCAGCTTGGCTAGCGGGAGCTACGAGCAGTACTTC	CASSLASGSYEQYF
NA	TRBV28	TRBD1	TRBJ2-7	TGTGCCAGCAACAGGGGGGTCTACGAGCAGTACTTC	CASNRGVYEQYF
few	TRBV4-3	NA	TRBJ1-4	TGCGCCAGCAGCCGAGCGAGCCAGGGTAGGAGAGGTGAAAAACTGTTTTTT	CASSRASQGRRGEKLFF
many	TRBV27	TRBD2	TRBJ2-3	TGTGCCAGCAGTTCGCTCCTAGCGGGGGGTAGCACAGATACGCAGTATTTT	CASSSLLAGGSTDTQYF
NA	TRBV12-3/TRBV12-4	TRBD2	TRBJ2-2	TGTGCCAGCGGCCCTCTAGCGGGAGTAGGCGGGGAGCTGTTTTTT	CASGPLAGVGGELFF
many	TRBV20-1	NA	TRBJ1-5	TGCAGTGCAGGGGTCAATTCAAATCAGCCCCAGCATTTT	CSAGVNSNQPQHF
NA	TRBV12-3/TRBV12-4	NA	TRBJ1-1	TGTGCCAGCAGTTTAGGTGGGTCAGGGGCCACTGAAGCTTTCTTT	CASSLGGSGATEAFF
few	TRBV7-9	TRBD2	TRBJ2-1	TGTGCCAGCAGGCCAATAGCGGGAGGTTTTTACAATGAGCAGTTCTTC	CASRPIAGGFYNEQFF
NA	TRBV4-3	NA	TRBJ2-7	TGCGCCAGCAGCCGAGACCGGGACAACTCCTACGAGCAGTACTTC	CASSRDRDNSYEQYF
few	TRBV20-1	TRBD2	TRBJ2-1	TGCAGTGGGGGGACTAGCGTAGGACACAATGAGCAGTTCTTC	CSGGTSVGHNEQFF
many	TRBV7-8	NA	TRBJ2-3	TGTGCCAGCAGCTTAGACCTGCCGGGCACAGATACGCAGTATTTT	CASSLDLPGTDTQYF
few	TRBV29-1	TRBD1	TRBJ2-1	TGCAGCGTTGAAGATATAAGAGGGGGCGATTACAATGAGCAGTTCTTC	CSVEDIRGGDYNEQFF
NA	TRBV2	TRBD1	TRBJ2-1	TGTGCCAGCAGACCCGGGACAGGGGGGTCCTACAATGAGCAGTTCTTC	CASRPGTGGSYNEQFF
NA	TRBV12-3/TRBV12-4	NA	TRBJ2-3	TGTGCCAGCCGGCGAGTGGGGCTAGTCTATGAAGATACGCAGTATTTT	CASRRVGLVYEDTQYF
few	TRBV20-1	TRBD1	TRBJ1-4	TGCAGTGCAACTCCGGGACAGCCTAATGAAAAACTGTTTTTT	CSATPGQPNEKLFF
many	TRBV20-1	NA	TRBJ1-2	TGCAGTGCTAGCGGACCGGACTATGGCTACACCTTC	CSASGPDYGYTF
few	TRBV12-3/TRBV12-4	TRBD2	TRBJ2-1	TGTGCCAGCAGTTTACAAGGGACTAGCGTGTCCAGTCAGTTCTTC	CASSLQGTSVSSQFF
few	TRBV9	TRBD2	TRBJ2-1	TGTGCCAGCAGCGTCAGCTTTGGTCCCGGGACTAGCGGGGGGCCCTCCTACAATGAGCAGTTCTTC	CASSVSFGPGTSGGPSYNEQFF
NA	TRBV10-3	TRBD2	TRBJ2-5	TGTGCCATCAGTACCGGGACTAGCCACCAAGAGACCCAGTACTTC	CAISTGTSHQETQYF
few	TRBV27	NA	TRBJ2-7	TGTGCCAGCAGTTTACAAACGGGGGTATTTTACGAGCAGTACTTC	CASSLQTGVFYEQYF
NA	TRBV30	NA	TRBJ1-5	TGTGCCTGGAGTGAGGGGACAAGCAATCAGCCCCAGCATTTT	CAWSEGTSNQPQHF
NA	TRBV7-6	NA	TRBJ2-3	TGTGCCAGCAGTGGCGGGACTCCCAGTCCAGATACGCAGTATTTT	CASSGGTPSPDTQYF
few	TRBV6-2/TRBV6-3	NA	TRBJ1-5	TGTGCCAGCAGTTATTTGCCCGCCGTTCAACAGCCCCAGCATTTT	CASSYLPAVQQPQHF
many	TRBV6-5	NA	TRBJ2-2	TGTGCCAGCAGTTACGGTTGGGACACCGGGGAGCTGTTTTTT	CASSYGWDTGELFF
few	TRBV28	TRBD2	TRBJ2-3	TGTGCCAGCAGTTTCCCTGGGACTAGCGGGAGCCATCGAACAGATACGCAGTATTTT	CASSFPGTSGSHRTDTQYF
NA	TRBV5-1	NA	TRBJ2-3	TGCGCCAGCAGCTTGGCCCGGGTTGGAGATACGCAGTATTTT	CASSLARVGDTQYF
NA	TRBV10-3	NA	TRBJ1-1	TGTGCCATCAGTGATTCGGGGGGCAAAGAAGCTTTCTTT	CAISDSGGKEAFF
few	TRBV4-2	NA	TRBJ2-3	TGTGCCAGCAGCCAAGATCAGTCGAGCATCGGCACAGATACGCAGTATTTT	CASSQDQSSIGTDTQYF
few	TRBV6-5	TRBD1	TRBJ1-6	TGTGCCAGCAGTTACCCAAACAGGGGGCTACTTAATTCACCCCTCCACTTT	CASSYPNRGLLNSPLHF
NA	TRBV5-1	NA	TRBJ2-1	TGCGCCAGCAGCTTGACTGGCACTGAGCAGTTCTTC	CASSLTGTEQFF